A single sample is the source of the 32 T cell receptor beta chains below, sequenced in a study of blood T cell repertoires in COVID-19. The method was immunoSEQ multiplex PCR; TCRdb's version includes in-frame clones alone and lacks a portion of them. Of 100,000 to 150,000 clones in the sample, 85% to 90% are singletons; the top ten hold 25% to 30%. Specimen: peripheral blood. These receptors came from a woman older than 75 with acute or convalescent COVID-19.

CDR3 nucleotides: TGTGCCAGCTCACGGCAGGGCCCCTTTAGCTATGGCTACACCTTC. This sequence encodes CASSRQGPFSYGYTF. The rearrangement uses TRBV18 and TRBJ1-2; maybe TRBD1 (5 bases). The CDR3 length is 15 residues. Germline V gene data show CDR1 as KGHSH and CDR2 as LQKENI. The ends were cut back, 4 bases at V and 4 bases at J, with 16 bases in the middle.

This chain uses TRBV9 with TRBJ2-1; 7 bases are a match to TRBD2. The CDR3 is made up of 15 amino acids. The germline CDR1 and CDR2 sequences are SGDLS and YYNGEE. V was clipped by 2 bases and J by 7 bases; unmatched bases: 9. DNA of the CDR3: TGTGCCAGCAGCGTTTTCACGAGCGGGGCGAATGAGCAGTTCTTC. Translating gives CASSVFTSGANEQFF.

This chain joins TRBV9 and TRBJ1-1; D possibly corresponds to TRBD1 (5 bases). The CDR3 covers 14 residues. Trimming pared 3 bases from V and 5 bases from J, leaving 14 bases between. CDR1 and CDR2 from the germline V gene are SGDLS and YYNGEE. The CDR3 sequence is CASSAGPGGTEAFF. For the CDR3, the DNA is TGTGCCAGCAGCGCGGGGCCTGGAGGGACTGAAGCTTTCTTT.

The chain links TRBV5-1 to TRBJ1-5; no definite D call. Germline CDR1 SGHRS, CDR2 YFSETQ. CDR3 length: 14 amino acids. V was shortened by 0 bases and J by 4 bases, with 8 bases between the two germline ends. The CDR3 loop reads CASSLEHTNQPQHF. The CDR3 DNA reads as TGCGCCAGCAGCTTGGAGCATACTAATCAGCCCCAGCATTTT.

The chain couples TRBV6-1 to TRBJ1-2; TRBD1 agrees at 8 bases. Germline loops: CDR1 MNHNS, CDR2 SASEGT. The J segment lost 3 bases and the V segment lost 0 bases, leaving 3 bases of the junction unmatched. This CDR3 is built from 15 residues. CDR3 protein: CASSEAATGDYGYTF. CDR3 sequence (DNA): TGTGCCAGCAGTGAAGCGGCGACAGGGGACTATGGCTACACCTTC.

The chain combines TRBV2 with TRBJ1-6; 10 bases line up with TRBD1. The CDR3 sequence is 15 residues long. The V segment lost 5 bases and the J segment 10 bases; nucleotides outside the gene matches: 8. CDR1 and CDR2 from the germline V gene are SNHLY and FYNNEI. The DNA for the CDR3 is TGTGCCAGCAGTTACCGGGACAGGGGATCCTCACCCCTCCACTTT. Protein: CASSYRDRGSSPLHF.

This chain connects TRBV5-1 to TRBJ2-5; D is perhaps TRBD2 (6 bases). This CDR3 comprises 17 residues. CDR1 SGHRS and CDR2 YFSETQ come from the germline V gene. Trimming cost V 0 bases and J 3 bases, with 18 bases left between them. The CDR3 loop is CASSLVGAGRLEETQYF. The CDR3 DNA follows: TGCGCCAGCAGCTTGGTCGGAGCAGGGAGGTTGGAAGAGACCCAGTACTTC.

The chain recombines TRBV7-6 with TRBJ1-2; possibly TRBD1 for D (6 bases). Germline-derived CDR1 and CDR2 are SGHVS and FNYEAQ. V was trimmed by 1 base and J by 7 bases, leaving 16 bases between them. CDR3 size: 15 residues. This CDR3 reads CASSLDGGVFLGYTF. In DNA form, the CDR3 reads TGTGCCAGCAGCTTAGATGGGGGCGTCTTCCTTGGCTACACCTTC.

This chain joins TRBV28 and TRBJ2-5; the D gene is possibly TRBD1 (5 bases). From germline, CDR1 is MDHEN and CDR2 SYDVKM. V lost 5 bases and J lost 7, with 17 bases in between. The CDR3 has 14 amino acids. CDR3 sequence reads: CASSPAGHPATQYF. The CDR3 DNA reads TGTGCCAGCAGTCCGGCAGGGCACCCGGCGACCCAGTACTTC.

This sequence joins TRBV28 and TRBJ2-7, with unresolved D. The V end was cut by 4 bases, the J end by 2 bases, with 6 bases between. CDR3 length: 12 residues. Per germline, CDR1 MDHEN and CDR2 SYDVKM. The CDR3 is CASSSEPYEQYV. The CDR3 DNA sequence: TGTGCCAGCAGTTCTGAGCCCTACGAGCAGTACGTC.

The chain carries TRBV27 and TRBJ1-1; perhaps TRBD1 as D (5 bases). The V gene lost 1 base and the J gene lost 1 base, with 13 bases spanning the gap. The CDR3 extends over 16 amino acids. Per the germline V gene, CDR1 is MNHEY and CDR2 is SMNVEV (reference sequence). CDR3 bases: TGTGCCAGCAGTTTATTGGGGGGGGGTAGGAACACTGAAGCTTTCTTT. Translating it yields CASSLLGGGRNTEAFF.

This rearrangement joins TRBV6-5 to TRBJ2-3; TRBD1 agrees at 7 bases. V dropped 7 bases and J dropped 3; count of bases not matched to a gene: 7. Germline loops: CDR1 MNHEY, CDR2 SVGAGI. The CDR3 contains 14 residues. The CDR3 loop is CASTYQGDTDTQYF. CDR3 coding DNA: TGTGCCAGCACCTATCAGGGGGATACAGATACGCAGTATTTT.

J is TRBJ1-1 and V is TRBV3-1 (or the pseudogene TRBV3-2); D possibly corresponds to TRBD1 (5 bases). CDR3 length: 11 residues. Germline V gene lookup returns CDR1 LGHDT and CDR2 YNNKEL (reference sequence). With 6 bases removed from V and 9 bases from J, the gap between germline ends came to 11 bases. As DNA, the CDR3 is TGTGCCAGCAGGCACGGGGGAAAAGCTTTCTTT. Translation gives CASRHGGKAFF.

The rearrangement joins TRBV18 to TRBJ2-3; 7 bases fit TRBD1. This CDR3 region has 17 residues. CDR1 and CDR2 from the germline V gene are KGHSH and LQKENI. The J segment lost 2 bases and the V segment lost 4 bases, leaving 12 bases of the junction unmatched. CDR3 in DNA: TGTGCCAGCTCACGTGGACAGGTAGTCAGGGACACAGATACGCAGTATTTT. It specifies CASSRGQVVRDTDTQYF.

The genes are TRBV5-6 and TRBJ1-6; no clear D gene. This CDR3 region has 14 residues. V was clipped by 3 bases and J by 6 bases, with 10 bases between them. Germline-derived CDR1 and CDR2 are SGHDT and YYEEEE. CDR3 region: CASSYTFTNSPLHF. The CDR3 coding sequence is TGTGCCAGCAGCTATACATTTACTAATTCACCCCTCCACTTT.

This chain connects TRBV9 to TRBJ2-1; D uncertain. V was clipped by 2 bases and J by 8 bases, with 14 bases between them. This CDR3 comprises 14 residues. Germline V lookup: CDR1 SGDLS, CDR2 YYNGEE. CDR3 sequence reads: CASSVATFGDEQFF. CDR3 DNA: TGTGCCAGCAGCGTCGCGACCTTTGGAGATGAGCAGTTCTTC.

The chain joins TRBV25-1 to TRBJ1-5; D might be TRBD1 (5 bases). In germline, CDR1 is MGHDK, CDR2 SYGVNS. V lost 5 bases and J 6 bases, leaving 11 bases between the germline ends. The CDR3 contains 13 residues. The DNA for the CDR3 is TGTGCCAGCAGTCCCCAGGGTTTTCAGCCCCAGCATTTT. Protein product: CASSPQGFQPQHF.

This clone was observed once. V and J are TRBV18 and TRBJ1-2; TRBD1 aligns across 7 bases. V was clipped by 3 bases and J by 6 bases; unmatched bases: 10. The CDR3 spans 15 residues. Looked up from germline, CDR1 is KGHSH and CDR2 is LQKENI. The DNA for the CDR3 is TGTGCCAGCTCACCGCGACAGGGAAGGAAAGATGGCTACACCTTC. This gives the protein CASSPRQGRKDGYTF.

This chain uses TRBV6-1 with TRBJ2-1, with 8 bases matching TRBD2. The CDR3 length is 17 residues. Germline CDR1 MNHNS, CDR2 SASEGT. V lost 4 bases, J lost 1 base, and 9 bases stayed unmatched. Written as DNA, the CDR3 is TGTGCCAGCAGTGTTCGGCGGGGGGCTTCGTCCTACAATGAGCAGTTCTTC. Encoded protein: CASSVRRGASSYNEQFF.

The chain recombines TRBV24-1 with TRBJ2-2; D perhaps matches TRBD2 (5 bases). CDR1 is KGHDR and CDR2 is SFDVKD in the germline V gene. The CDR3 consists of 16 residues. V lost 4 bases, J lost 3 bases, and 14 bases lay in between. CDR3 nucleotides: TGTGCCACCAGTGAGTCCACCCGGGGTGACACCGGGGAGCTGTTTTTT. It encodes CATSESTRGDTGELFF.

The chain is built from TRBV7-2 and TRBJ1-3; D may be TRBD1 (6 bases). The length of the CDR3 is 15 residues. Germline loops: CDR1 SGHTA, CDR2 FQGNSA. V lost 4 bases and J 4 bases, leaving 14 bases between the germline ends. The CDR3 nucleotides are TGTGCCAGCAGCTCCGCAGGGGAAGGGGGAAACACCATATATTTT. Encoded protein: CASSSAGEGGNTIYF.

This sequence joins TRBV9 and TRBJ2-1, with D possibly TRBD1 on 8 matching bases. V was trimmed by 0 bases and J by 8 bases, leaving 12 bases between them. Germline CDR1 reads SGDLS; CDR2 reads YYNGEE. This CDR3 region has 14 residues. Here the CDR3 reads CASSVGTGRDEQFF. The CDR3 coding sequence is TGTGCCAGCAGCGTAGGGACAGGGAGGGATGAGCAGTTCTTC.

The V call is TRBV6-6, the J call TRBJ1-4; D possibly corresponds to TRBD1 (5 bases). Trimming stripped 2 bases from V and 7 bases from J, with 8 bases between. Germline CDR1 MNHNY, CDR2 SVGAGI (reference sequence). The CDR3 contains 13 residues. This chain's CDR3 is CASSYRQSEKLFF. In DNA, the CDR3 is TGTGCCAGCAGTTACCGACAGTCTGAAAAACTGTTTTTT.

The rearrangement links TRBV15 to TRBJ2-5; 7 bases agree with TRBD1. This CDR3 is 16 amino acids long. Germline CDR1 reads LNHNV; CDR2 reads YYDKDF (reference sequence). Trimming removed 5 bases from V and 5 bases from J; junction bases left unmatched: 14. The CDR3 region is CATSPRSQGMGETQYF. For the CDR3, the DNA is TGTGCCACCAGCCCCCGTTCACAGGGGATGGGGGAGACCCAGTACTTC.

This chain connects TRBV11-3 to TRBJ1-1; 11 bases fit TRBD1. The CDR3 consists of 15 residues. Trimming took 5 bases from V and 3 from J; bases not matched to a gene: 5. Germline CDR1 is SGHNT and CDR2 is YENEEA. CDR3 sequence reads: CASSPGQGADTEAFF. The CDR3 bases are TGTGCCAGCAGCCCCGGACAGGGGGCGGACACTGAAGCTTTCTTT.

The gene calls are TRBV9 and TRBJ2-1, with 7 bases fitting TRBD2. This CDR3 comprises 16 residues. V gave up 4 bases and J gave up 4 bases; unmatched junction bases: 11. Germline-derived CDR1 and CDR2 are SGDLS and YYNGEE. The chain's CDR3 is CASSSRLAGAYNEQFF. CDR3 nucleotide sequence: TGTGCCAGCAGCTCCAGACTAGCTGGGGCATACAATGAGCAGTTCTTC.

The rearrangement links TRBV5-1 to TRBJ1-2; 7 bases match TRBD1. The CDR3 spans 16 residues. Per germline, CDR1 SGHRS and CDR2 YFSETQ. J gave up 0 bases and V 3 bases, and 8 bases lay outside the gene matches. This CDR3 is CASSSGQARSNYGYTF. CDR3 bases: TGCGCCAGCAGCTCTGGACAGGCCAGATCTAACTATGGCTACACCTTC. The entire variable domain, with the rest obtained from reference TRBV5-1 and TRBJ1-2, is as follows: KAGVTQTPRYLIKTRGQQVTLSCSPISGHRSVSWYQQTPGQGLQFLFEYFSETQRNKGNFPGRFSGRQFSNSRSEMNVSTLELGDSALYLCASSSGQARSNYGYTFGSGTRLTVV.

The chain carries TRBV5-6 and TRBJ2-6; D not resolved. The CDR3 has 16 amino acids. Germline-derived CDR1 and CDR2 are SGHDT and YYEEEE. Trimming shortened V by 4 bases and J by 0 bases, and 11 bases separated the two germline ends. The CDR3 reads CASSKEVSSGANVLTF. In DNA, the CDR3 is TGTGCCAGCAGCAAAGAGGTAAGCTCTGGGGCCAACGTCCTGACTTTC. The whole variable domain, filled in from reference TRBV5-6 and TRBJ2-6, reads DAGVTQSPTHLIKTRGQQVTLRCSPKSGHDTVSWYQQALGQGPQFIFQYYEEEERQRGNFPDRFSGHQFPNYSSELNVNALLLGDSALYLCASSKEVSSGANVLTFGAGSRLTVL.

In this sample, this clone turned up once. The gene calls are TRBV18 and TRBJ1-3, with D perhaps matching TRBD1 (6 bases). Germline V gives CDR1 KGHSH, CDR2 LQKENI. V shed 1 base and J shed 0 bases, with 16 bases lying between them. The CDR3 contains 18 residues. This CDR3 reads CASSPHRDISSSGNTIYF. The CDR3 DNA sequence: TGTGCCAGCTCACCACACCGGGACATCTCGAGCTCTGGAAACACCATATATTTT.

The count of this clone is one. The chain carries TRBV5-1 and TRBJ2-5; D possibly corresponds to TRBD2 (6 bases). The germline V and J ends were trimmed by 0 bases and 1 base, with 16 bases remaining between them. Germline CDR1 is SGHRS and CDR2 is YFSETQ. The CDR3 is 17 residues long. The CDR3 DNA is TGCGCCAGCAGCTTGGGGTTATCCGGACTACTCCAAGAGACCCAGTACTTC. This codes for CASSLGLSGLLQETQYF.

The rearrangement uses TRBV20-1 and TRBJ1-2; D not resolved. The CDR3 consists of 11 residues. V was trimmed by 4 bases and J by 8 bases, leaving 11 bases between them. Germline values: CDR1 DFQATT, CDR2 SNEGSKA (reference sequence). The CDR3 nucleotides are TGCAGTGCTACCTGGACGGGAGGCTACACCTTC. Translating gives CSATWTGGYTF.

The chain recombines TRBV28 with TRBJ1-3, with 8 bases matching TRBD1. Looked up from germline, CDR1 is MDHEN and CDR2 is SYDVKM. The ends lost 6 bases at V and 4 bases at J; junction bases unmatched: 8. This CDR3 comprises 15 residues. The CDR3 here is CASRDQGAGGNTIYF. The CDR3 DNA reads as TGTGCCAGCAGGGATCAGGGGGCGGGCGGAAACACCATATATTTT. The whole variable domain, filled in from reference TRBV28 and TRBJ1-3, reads DVKVTQSSRYLVKRTGEKVFLECVQDMDHENMFWYRQDPGLGLRLIYFSYDVKMKEKGDIPEGYSVSREKKERFSLILESASTNQTSMYLCASRDQGAGGNTIYFGEGSWLTVV.